Listed here is a single T cell receptor (beta chain). It was healthy bone marrow donors who served as donors. It was with 60 Vbeta and 13 Jbeta primers that the PCR ran. The protocol was immunoSEQ multiplex PCR, while the TCRdb copy is restricted to in-frame clones and leaves out a portion. The data show more than 90,000 clones, with approximately 74% seen just once and 1.5% to 2% held by the top ten. The data derive from a study of cytomegalovirus exposure and HLA in healthy donors. Trimming stripped 8 bases from V and 2 bases from J, with 6 bases between. The CDR3 is 10 amino acids. Germline V gene sequence: CDR1 GTSNPN, CDR2 SVGIG (reference sequence).

The chain recombines TRBV30 with TRBJ1-1; no firm D call. Input material: PBMCs. This TCR came from a woman in her thirties or forties in good health and CMV-seronegative. The DNA for the CDR3 is TGTGCCGGCAAAAACACTGAAGCTTTCTTT. It yields the protein CAGKNTEAFF.